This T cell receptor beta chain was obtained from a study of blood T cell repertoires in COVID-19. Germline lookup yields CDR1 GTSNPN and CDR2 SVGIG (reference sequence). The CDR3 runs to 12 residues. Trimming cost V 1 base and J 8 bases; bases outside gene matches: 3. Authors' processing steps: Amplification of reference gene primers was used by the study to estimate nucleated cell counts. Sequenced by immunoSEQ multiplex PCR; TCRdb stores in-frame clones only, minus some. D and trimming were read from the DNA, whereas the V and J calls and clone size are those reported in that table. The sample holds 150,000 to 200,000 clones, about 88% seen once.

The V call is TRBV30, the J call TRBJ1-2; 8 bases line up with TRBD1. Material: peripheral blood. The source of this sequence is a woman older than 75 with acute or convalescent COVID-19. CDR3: CAWSATGEGYTF. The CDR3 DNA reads TGTGCCTGGAGTGCGACAGGGGAAGGCTACACCTTC. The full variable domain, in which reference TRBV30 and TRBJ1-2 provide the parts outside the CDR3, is SQTIHQWPATLVQPVGSPLSLECTVEGTSNPNLYWYRQAAGRGLQLLFYSVGIGQISSEVPQNLSASRPQDRQFILSSKKLLLSDSGFYLCAWSATGEGYTFGSGTRLTVV.